These 9 T cell receptor beta chains originate from one sample sequenced in a study of CXCR3-negative and CXCR3-positive naive CD8 T cells. Study results and caveats: TRB CDR3s were more hydrophobic in CXCR3-positive than in CXCR3-negative naive cells.

The libraries of TRB cDNA were constructed through 5' RACE using UMI labels. TCRdb re-called the 5' RACE reads, yielding one record per CDR3 amino acid sequence without DNA. This repertoire includes under 90,000 distinct CDR3 sequences. For these TCRs, the target antigens are not known. The sample was naive CXCR3+ CD8+ T cells from blood. Subset here: CD45RO-CCR7+CD27+CD95- naive CD8+ T cells expressing CXCR3 (TNR3+). These receptor sequences come from a human donor in good health. Some clones in this sample may be carry-over from other donors' samples.

This chain links TRBV7-9 with TRBJ1-1. From germline, CDR1 is SEHNR and CDR2 FQNEAQ (reference sequence). The CDR3 covers 12 residues. Here the CDR3 reads CASSLADGLGFF.

The J gene is TRBJ2-1, the V gene TRBV9; TCRdb selects TRBD1, and the lack of DNA leaves this call unchecked. CDR1 and CDR2 from the germline V gene are SGDLS and YYNGEE. The CDR3 loop spans 15 amino acids. The CDR3 reads CASSRAGTEYNEQFF.

This chain joins TRBV10-3 and TRBJ2-3. From germline, CDR1 is ENHRY and CDR2 SYGVKD. The CDR3 runs to 13 residues. The CDR3 protein is CASVAEPTDTQYF.

The chain carries TRBV15 and TRBJ1-1. From germline, CDR1 is LNHNV and CDR2 YYDKDF (reference sequence). The CDR3 contains 15 residues. The CDR3 sequence is CATSRPGTTGTEAFF. Filled out from reference TRBV15 and TRBJ1-1, the complete variable domain reads DAMVIQNPRYQVTQFGKPVTLSCSQTLNHNVMYWYQQKSSQAPKLLFHYYDKDFNNEADTPDNFQSRRPNTSFCFLDIRSPGLGDTAMYLCATSRPGTTGTEAFFGQGTRLTVV.

This chain joins TRBV6-4 and TRBJ2-1; the D call from TCRdb, TRBD2, cannot be confirmed without DNA. The CDR3 is 14 residues long. Germline assignment: CDR1 MRHNA and CDR2 SNTAGT. The CDR3 sequence is CASSERGGPNEQFF.

The genes are TRBV28 and TRBJ2-7; TCRdb's D gene call, TRBD1, goes unchecked for lack of DNA. Per germline, CDR1 MDHEN and CDR2 SYDVKM. This CDR3 comprises 15 residues. CDR3 sequence reads: CASSLGLGVSYEQYF. Full variable domain (missing parts from reference TRBV28 and TRBJ2-7): DVKVTQSSRYLVKRTGEKVFLECVQDMDHENMFWYRQDPGLGLRLIYFSYDVKMKEKGDIPEGYSVSREKKERFSLILESASTNQTSMYLCASSLGLGVSYEQYFGPGTRLTVT.

The rearrangement links TRBV28 to TRBJ1-5; the TRBD1 assignment by TCRdb is unverifiable without DNA. Germline V gene lookup returns CDR1 MDHEN and CDR2 SYDVKM. This CDR3 comprises 14 residues. The CDR3 spells CASSQGTGLEPQHF.

The V and J genes are TRBV2 and TRBJ2-1; no DNA is available, so the TRBD1 call from TCRdb remains unchecked. Germline loops: CDR1 SNHLY, CDR2 FYNNEI. The length of the CDR3 is 14 residues. CDR3: CASSEAGQYNEQFF.

The CDR3 reads CASGFSDLEQFF. The rearrangement joins TRBV12-5 to TRBJ2-1. The CDR3 consists of 12 residues. CDR1 LGHNT and CDR2 FRNRAP come from the germline V gene.